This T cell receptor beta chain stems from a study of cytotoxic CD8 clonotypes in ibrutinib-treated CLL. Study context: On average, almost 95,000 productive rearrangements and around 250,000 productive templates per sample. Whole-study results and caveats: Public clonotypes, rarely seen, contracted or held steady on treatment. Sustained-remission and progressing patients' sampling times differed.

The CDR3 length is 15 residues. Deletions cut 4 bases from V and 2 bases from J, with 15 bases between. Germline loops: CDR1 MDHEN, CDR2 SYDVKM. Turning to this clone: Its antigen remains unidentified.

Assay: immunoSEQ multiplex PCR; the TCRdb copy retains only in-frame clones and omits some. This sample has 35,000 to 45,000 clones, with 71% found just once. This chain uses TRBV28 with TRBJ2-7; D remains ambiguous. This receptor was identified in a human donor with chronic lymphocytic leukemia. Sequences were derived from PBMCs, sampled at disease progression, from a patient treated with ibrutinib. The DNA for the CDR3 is TGTGCCAGCAGTTCCACCTCACCCAGGCCCTACGAGCAGTACTTC. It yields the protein CASSSTSPRPYEQYF.